Below are 5 T cell receptor beta chains sequenced from a single sample in a study of post-analysis software for immune sequencing data. Findings and caveats of the study: TRBV5-6, TRBV5-1 and TRBV20-1 were among roughly five TRBV segments more frequent in patients than controls.

Included in the TCR beta cDNA libraries were unique molecular identifiers. TCRdb re-analysed the PCR reads in MiXCR, keeping a single row per CDR3 protein. The sample contains roughly 700,000 distinct CDR3 sequences, about 27% of which appear only once. The antigens of these receptors remain unknown. The sample comprised blood. The receptors stem from a girl between 5 and 17 years old with multiple sclerosis.

This clonotype was seen ten or more times. The chain recombines TRBV7-2 with TRBJ2-7; TRBD1 agrees at 7 bases. The CDR3 is 15 amino acids. V dropped 7 bases and J dropped 3; count of bases not matched to a gene: 12. Per germline, CDR1 SGHTA and CDR2 FQGNSA. CDR3 DNA sequence: TGTGCCAGCACCCCGACAGGGTCGAGTGGCTACGAGCAGTACTTC. Translating gives CASTPTGSSGYEQYF.

This clonotype showed up just a few times. The chain recombines TRBV6-2 or TRBV6-3 with TRBJ2-1, with TRBD2 matching 7 bases. Germline V gene data show CDR1 as MNHEY and CDR2 as SVGEGT. The CDR3 sequence is 17 residues long. J gave up 7 bases and V 2 bases, and 14 bases lay outside the gene matches. CDR3 coding DNA: TGTGCCAGCAGTTACGGGTCTCTCCAGCGGGGCCGAAATGAGCAGTTCTTC. The encoded protein is CASSYGSLQRGRNEQFF.

The gene calls are TRBV29-1 and TRBJ2-3; the D is unclear. The CDR3 has 13 amino acids. Germline loops: CDR1 SQVTM, CDR2 ANQGSEA. V was clipped by 5 bases and J by 6 bases, with 15 bases between them. The CDR3 region is CSVFGPSGDTQYF. The CDR3, as DNA: TGCAGCGTTTTCGGGCCCTCGGGCGATACGCAGTATTTT.

About this clonotype: One junction end does not reproduce the germline sequence, and a read error may be involved. The chain is built from TRBV13 and TRBJ2-1; maybe TRBD2 (7 bases). The CDR3 extends over 17 amino acids. Germline loops: CDR1 PRHDT, CDR2 FYEKMQ (reference sequence). In nucleotides, the CDR3 is TGTACCAGCAGCGGGACACTTGGAACTTACTCCTACAATGAGCGGTTCTTC. It specifies CTSSGTLGTYSYNERFF.

The chain's CDR3 is CASLPPGARGTEAFF. The CDR3 DNA reads TGTGCCAGCCTCCCCCCAGGGGCGAGGGGGACTGAAGCTTTCTTT. This chain uses TRBV6-5 with TRBJ1-1, with D tentatively TRBD1 (6 bases). Germline V gene data show CDR1 as MNHEY and CDR2 as SVGAGI. The CDR3 sequence is 15 residues long. V lost 8 bases and J lost 5, with 21 bases in between.